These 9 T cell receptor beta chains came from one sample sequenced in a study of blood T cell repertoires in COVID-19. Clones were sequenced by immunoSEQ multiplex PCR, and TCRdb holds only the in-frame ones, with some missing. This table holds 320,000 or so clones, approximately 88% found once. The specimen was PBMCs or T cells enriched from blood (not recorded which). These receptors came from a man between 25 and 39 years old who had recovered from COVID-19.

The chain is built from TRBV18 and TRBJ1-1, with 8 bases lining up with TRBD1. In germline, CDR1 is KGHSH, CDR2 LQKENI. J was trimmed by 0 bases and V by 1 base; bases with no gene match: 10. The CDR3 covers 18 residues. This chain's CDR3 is CASSPRLGQGSMNTEAFF. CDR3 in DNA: TGTGCCAGCTCACCACGGTTAGGACAGGGTTCCATGAACACTGAAGCTTTCTTT.

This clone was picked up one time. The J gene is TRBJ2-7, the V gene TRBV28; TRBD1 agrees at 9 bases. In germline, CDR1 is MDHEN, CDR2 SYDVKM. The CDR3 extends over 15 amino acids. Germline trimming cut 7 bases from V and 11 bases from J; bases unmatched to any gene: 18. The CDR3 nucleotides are TGTGCCAGCACAAGCTTGGGACAGGGTTGGGTTAGGGAGTACTTC. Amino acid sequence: CASTSLGQGWVREYF.

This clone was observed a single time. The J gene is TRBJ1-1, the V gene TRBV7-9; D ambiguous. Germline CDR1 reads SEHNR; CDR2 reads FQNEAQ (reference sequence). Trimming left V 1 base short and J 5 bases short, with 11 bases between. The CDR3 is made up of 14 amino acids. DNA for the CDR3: TGTGCCAGCAGCTTAGGTGGCCGTGGTACTGAAGCTTTCTTT. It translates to CASSLGGRGTEAFF.

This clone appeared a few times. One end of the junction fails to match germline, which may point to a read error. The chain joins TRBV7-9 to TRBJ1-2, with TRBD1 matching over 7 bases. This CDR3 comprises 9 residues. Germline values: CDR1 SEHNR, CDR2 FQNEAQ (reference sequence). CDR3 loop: CASSWDSFF. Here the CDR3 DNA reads TGTGCCAGCAGCTGGGACAGTTTCTTC.

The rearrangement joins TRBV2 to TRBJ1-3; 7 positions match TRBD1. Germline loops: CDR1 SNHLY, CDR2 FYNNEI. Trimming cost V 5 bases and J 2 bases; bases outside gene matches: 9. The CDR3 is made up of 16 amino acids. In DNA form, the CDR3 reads TGTGCCAGCAGTTCCAGGACAGGTTGGGCTGGAAACACCATATATTTT. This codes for CASSSRTGWAGNTIYF.

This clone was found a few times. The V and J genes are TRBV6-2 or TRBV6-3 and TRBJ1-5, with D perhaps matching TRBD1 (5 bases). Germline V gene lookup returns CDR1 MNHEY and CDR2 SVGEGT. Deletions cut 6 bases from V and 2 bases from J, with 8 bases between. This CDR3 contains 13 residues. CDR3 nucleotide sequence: TGTGCCAGCAGCGGGGGGGGCAATCAGCCCCAGCATTTT. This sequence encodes CASSGGGNQPQHF.

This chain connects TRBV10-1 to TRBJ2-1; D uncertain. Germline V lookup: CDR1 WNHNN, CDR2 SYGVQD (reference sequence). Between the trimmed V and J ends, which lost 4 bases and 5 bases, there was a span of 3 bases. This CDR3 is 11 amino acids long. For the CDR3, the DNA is TGCGCCAGCAGTGTCGACAATGAGCAGTTCTTC. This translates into CASSVDNEQFF.

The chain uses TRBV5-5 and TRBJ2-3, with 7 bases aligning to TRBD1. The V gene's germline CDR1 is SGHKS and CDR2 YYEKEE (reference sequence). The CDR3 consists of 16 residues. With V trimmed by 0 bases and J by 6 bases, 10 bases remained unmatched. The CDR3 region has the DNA TGTGCCAGCAGCTTGGGGGGGACAGCCCGCCAGGATACGCAGTATTTT. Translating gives CASSLGGTARQDTQYF.

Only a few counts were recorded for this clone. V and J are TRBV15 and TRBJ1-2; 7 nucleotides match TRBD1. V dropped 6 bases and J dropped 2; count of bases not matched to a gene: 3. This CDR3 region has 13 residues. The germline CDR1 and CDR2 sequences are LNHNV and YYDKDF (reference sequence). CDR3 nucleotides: TGTGCCACCAGGTCAGGGGGAAACTATGGCTACACCTTC. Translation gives CATRSGGNYGYTF.